The 21 T cell receptor beta chains given below trace back to one sample, sequenced in a study of blood T cell repertoires in COVID-19. Repertoires were generated with immunoSEQ multiplex PCR, while TCRdb's copy carries only in-frame clones and drops some. The profile shows roughly 21,000 clones, around 88% of them singletons. Input material: peripheral blood. All receptors derive from a human donor with acute or convalescent COVID-19. The donor label of this sample is uncertain.

The chain carries TRBV4-1 and TRBJ2-5, with 8 bases fitting TRBD2. CDR3 size: 15 residues. Germline values: CDR1 MGHRA, CDR2 YSYEKL. With 3 bases clipped from V and 7 bases from J, the junction kept 10 bases outside the gene matches. The DNA for the CDR3 is TGCGCCAGCAGCCATGGGGCGGGAGGTTCGCGGACCCAGTACTTC. Translated, it gives CASSHGAGGSRTQYF.

This rearrangement joins TRBV6-5 to TRBJ1-4; TRBD1 aligns across 7 bases. The CDR3 consists of 14 residues. J lost 11 bases, V lost 5 bases, and 11 bases had no gene match. CDR1 and CDR2 (germline): MNHEY, SVGAGI. CDR3 DNA sequence: TGTGCCAGCAGTCTAGGGGGCCTACAGGGGAAACTGTTTTTT. This sequence encodes CASSLGGLQGKLFF.

The chain recombines TRBV5-1 with TRBJ2-5; D is perhaps TRBD1 (6 bases). Trimming removed 0 bases from V and 5 bases from J, with 17 bases in between. CDR3 length equals 16 residues. CDR1 is SGHRS, CDR2 YFSETQ, per germline. The CDR3 loop is CASSLGAGAKGETQYF. DNA of the CDR3: TGCGCCAGCAGCTTGGGTGCAGGGGCTAAGGGGGAGACCCAGTACTTC.

V is TRBV29-1 and J is TRBJ2-3; D might be TRBD2 (6 bases). The germline V gene encodes CDR1 SQVTM and CDR2 ANQGSEA. CDR3 length: 12 residues. Trimming took off 4 bases at V and 1 base at J, with 6 bases between the two ends. The CDR3 bases are TGCAGCGTTGGGGGGGGCACAGATACGCAGTATTTT. Translation gives CSVGGGTDTQYF.

This sequence joins TRBV13 and TRBJ1-1, with D possibly TRBD1 on 6 matching bases. V lost 10 bases to trimming and J lost 2 bases, with 17 bases between them. The CDR3 loop spans 14 amino acids. Germline CDR1 and CDR2: PRHDT and FYEKMQ (reference sequence). The CDR3 region is CATSTGSGNTEAFF. The CDR3 nucleotides are TGTGCCACCTCCACAGGGTCAGGAAACACTGAAGCTTTCTTT. The variable domain in full, with the rest retrieved from reference TRBV13 and TRBJ1-1, is AAGVIQSPRHLIKEKRETATLKCYPIPRHDTVYWYQQGPGQDPQFLISFYEKMQSDKGSIPDRFSAQQFSDYHSELNMSSLELGDSALYFCATSTGSGNTEAFFGQGTRLTVV.

The gene calls are TRBV9 and TRBJ2-3; TRBD2 matches 14 bases. In germline, CDR1 is SGDLS, CDR2 YYNGEE. The CDR3 spans 19 residues. With 4 bases clipped from V and 1 base from J, the junction kept 11 bases outside the gene matches. The CDR3 sequence: CASSQTSGTSGRGTDTQYF. The DNA for the CDR3 is TGTGCCAGCAGCCAAACCTCCGGGACTAGCGGGAGAGGCACAGATACGCAGTATTTT.

This clone has just one count. The V and J genes are TRBV11-2 and TRBJ1-1; 8 nucleotides line up with TRBD1. Germline CDR1 is SGHAT and CDR2 is FQNNGV. The CDR3 runs to 14 residues. V gave up 3 bases and J gave up 7 bases; unmatched junction bases: 7. The CDR3 sequence: CASSFPGQAREAFF. The CDR3 DNA reads TGTGCCAGCAGCTTCCCGGGACAGGCGCGTGAAGCTTTCTTT. Complete variable domain (other parts from reference TRBV11-2 and TRBJ1-1): EAGVAQSPRYKIIEKRQSVAFWCNPISGHATLYWYQQILGQGPKLLIQFQNNGVVDDSQLPKDRFSAERLKGVDSTLKIQPAKLEDSAVYLCASSFPGQAREAFFGQGTRLTVV.

J is TRBJ2-6 and V is TRBV4-1; D remains unclear. The CDR3 runs 18 residues. The germline V and J ends were trimmed by 4 bases and 2 bases, with 18 bases remaining between them. Germline CDR1 and CDR2: MGHRA and YSYEKL. The CDR3 loop is CASSPDVTAAAGANVLTF. CDR3 bases: TGCGCCAGCAGCCCCGACGTCACAGCTGCAGCTGGGGCCAACGTCCTGACTTTC.

The chain joins TRBV2 to TRBJ1-1, with D unclear. The CDR3 has 13 residues. Germline V lookup: CDR1 SNHLY, CDR2 FYNNEI. The V end was cut by 3 bases, the J end by 1 base, with 6 bases between. This CDR3 is CASSDPGNTEAFF. The DNA of the CDR3 is TGTGCCAGCAGTGATCCCGGGAACACTGAAGCTTTCTTT. Using reference TRBV2 and TRBJ1-1 for the parts outside the CDR3, the full variable domain is EPEVTQTPSHQVTQMGQEVILRCVPISNHLYFYWYRQILGQKVEFLVSFYNNEISEKSEIFDDQFSVERPDGSNFTLKIRSTKLEDSAMYFCASSDPGNTEAFFGQGTRLTVV.

The chain joins TRBV7-2 to TRBJ1-4; a weak D match, TRBD1 (5 bases). V was cut by 1 base and J by 13 bases, with 10 bases left in between. This CDR3 contains 12 residues. Germline-derived CDR1 and CDR2 are SGHTA and FQGNSA. The CDR3 nucleotides read TGTGCCAGCAGCTTAGGGCAGGGCGGACTGTTTTTT. Encoded protein: CASSLGQGGLFF.

This chain joins TRBV29-1 and TRBJ2-3, with a tentative D call TRBD1 (5 bases). Germline assignment: CDR1 SQVTM and CDR2 ANQGSEA. This CDR3 comprises 12 residues. The CDR3 spells CSGRDSTDTQYF. For the CDR3, the DNA is TGCAGTGGCAGGGATTCCACAGATACGCAGTATTTT.

The genes are TRBV27 and TRBJ2-7; no reliable D call. The CDR3 contains 14 residues. V was clipped by 3 bases and J by 2 bases, with 11 bases between them. The germline V gene has CDR1 MNHEY and CDR2 SMNVEV (reference sequence). The CDR3 loop is CASSFGHLTYEQYF. CDR3 nucleotides: TGTGCCAGCAGTTTTGGGCACTTAACCTACGAGCAGTACTTC.

This clone was picked up one time. This chain connects TRBV19 to TRBJ2-7; 12 positions agree with TRBD2. Germline V gene data show CDR1 as LNHDA and CDR2 as SQIVND (reference sequence). V was pared by 3 bases and J by 7 bases, with 4 bases of the junction left unmatched. There are 14 residues in the CDR3. Here the CDR3 DNA reads TGTGCCAGTAGTATGACTAGCGGGGGCTCTGAGCAGTACTTC. Translation: CASSMTSGGSEQYF.

The chain carries TRBV6-5 and TRBJ1-3; 7 bases are shared with TRBD1. The CDR3 has 15 amino acids. The germline gives CDR1 MNHEY, CDR2 SVGAGI. V dropped 6 bases and J dropped 4; count of bases not matched to a gene: 9. This CDR3 is CASSRDRTAGNTIYF. For the CDR3, the DNA is TGTGCCAGCAGCCGGGACAGAACGGCCGGAAACACCATATATTTT.

The chain couples TRBV7-2 to TRBJ2-3, with 12 bases identical to TRBD1. Trimming took 5 bases from V and 2 from J; bases not matched to a gene: 8. The CDR3 sequence is 17 residues long. The V gene's germline CDR1 is SGHTA and CDR2 FQGNSA. Here the CDR3 DNA reads TGTGCCAGCAGCGTAACCGGGACAGGGGGCCTCACAGATACGCAGTATTTT. Residues: CASSVTGTGGLTDTQYF.

This clone was counted a few times. The chain links TRBV19 to TRBJ2-7, with TRBD1 matching 11 bases. V lost 9 bases, J lost 2 bases, and 9 bases stayed unmatched. CDR1 is LNHDA and CDR2 is SQIVND in the germline V gene (reference sequence). The CDR3 contains 15 residues. The CDR3 is CASRGQGAGTYEQYF. In DNA, the CDR3 is TGTGCCAGCAGAGGACAGGGGGCCGGTACCTACGAGCAGTACTTC.

This clone has more than one count but fewer than ten. The gene calls are TRBV7-3 and TRBJ2-1, with D possibly being TRBD2 (6 bases). The CDR3 loop spans 17 amino acids. Germline CDR1 reads SGHTA; CDR2 reads FQGTGA. V was trimmed by 2 bases and J by 1 base, leaving 15 bases between them. The CDR3 coding sequence is TGTGCCAGCAGCTTAGCCCCGGTCGGGAGTTCCTACAATGAGCAGTTCTTC. This codes for CASSLAPVGSSYNEQFF.

The V gene is TRBV7-8, the J gene TRBJ2-7, with a weak D call TRBD1 (6 bases). Per germline, CDR1 SGHVS and CDR2 FQNEAQ. The CDR3 covers 14 residues. Trimming stripped 0 bases from V and 5 bases from J, with 11 bases between. CDR3 amino acids: CASSLALGADEQYF. The CDR3 DNA follows: TGTGCCAGCAGCTTAGCGCTGGGGGCCGACGAGCAGTACTTC.

The V gene is TRBV18, the J gene TRBJ1-2, with a tentative D call TRBD1 (5 bases). Germline CDR1 and CDR2: KGHSH and LQKENI. Trimming stripped 0 bases from V and 7 bases from J, with 12 bases between. This CDR3 is 14 amino acids long. CDR3 protein: CASSPPGRVGGYTF. Here the CDR3 DNA reads TGTGCCAGCTCACCACCCGGCAGGGTGGGTGGCTACACCTTC.

The V gene is TRBV14, the J gene TRBJ2-1; D may be TRBD2 (6 bases). Deletions cut 4 bases from V and 0 bases from J, with 13 bases between. The CDR3 contains 16 residues. CDR1 is SGHDN, CDR2 FVKESK, per germline. CDR3 sequence: CASSPLSGSSYNEQFF. The CDR3 bases are TGTGCCAGCAGCCCTCTTAGCGGCAGCTCCTACAATGAGCAGTTCTTC.

The chain combines TRBV27 with TRBJ2-7; 7 bases are a match to TRBD1. Trimming at V came to 6 bases and at J to 5 bases, leaving 7 bases not matched to a gene. CDR3 length: 13 residues. CDR1 and CDR2 (germline): MNHEY, SMNVEV (reference sequence). This CDR3 reads CASRTSTGNEQYF. The DNA for the CDR3 is TGTGCCAGCAGGACCTCGACAGGGAACGAGCAGTACTTC.